This T cell receptor (beta chain) comes out of a study of T cells in Graves' hyperthyroidism and ophthalmopathy. Template material for amplifying TCR beta CDR3 regions consisted of RNA transcripts. The HTBI primer set was used in a first-round RT-PCR of the TCR CDR3. TCRdb re-called the multiplex PCR reads through MiXCR, storing one row per CDR3 protein. The top ten clones hold around 11% of a sample with roughly 500,000 distinct CDR3 sequences, roughly 25% of them seen once. This clonotype was seen repeatedly, ten times or more. The CDR3 runs to 13 residues. The V and J ends lost 4 bases and 4 bases respectively, with 14 bases between them. Germline-derived CDR1 and CDR2 are SQVTM and ANQGSEA.

This chain connects TRBV29-1 to TRBJ2-7; weak D call: TRBD2 (6 bases). Sequenced material: blood. The TCR originated in a woman aged 25 to 39 with Graves' ophthalmopathy. CDR3 in amino acids: CSVGLGGLYEQYF. The CDR3 DNA reads TGCAGCGTTGGGCTGGGAGGACTTTACGAGCAGTACTTC.